These 20 T cell receptor beta chains share one sample of origin, sequenced in a study of yellow fever vaccine responses in identical twins (dated by TCRdb to 2016 to 2019). Receptor libraries were prepared by RT-PCR. The instrument was an Illumina HiSeq 2500. TCRdb ran its own pipeline on the public reads, namely fastp trimming at Q25 and MiXCR clone calling, and kept in-frame beta chains. Under each unique CDR3 protein, matching rows form one entry showing the most common genes and DNA. Recorded for this sample are tens of thousands of distinct CDR3 sequences; 77% of them occurred a single time. The ten most abundant clones make up about 5% of the sample. The material sequenced was T cells from blood (PBMCs), unsorted or a sorted subset (not recorded which), taken before or after yellow fever vaccination (not recorded which). The source of these receptors is a woman under 30 who received the yellow fever vaccine. Donor details come from another sample of the same person, matched by shared clones.

The chain employs TRBV20-1 and TRBJ2-4; no clear D gene. CDR1 is DFQATT and CDR2 is SNEGSKA in the germline V gene (reference sequence). The V gene lost 2 bases and the J gene lost 0 bases, with 8 bases spanning the gap. The CDR3 sequence is 14 residues long. CDR3 amino acids: CSARSILAKNIQYF. DNA for the CDR3: TGCAGTGCTAGATCAATACTAGCCAAAAACATTCAGTACTTC.

This clonotype was observed a single time. The chain combines TRBV7-6 with TRBJ2-7; D tentatively fits TRBD1 or TRBD2 (5 bases each). This CDR3 contains 16 residues. Trimming took 5 bases from V and 3 from J, leaving 20 bases between them. CDR1 is SGHVS and CDR2 is FNYEAQ in the germline V gene. DNA of the CDR3: TGTGCCAGCAGCGTGGGACCCGATAACCCCTTCTACGAGCAGTACTTC. Translating it yields CASSVGPDNPFYEQYF.

The chain has TRBV6-2 or TRBV6-3 and TRBJ1-1; TRBD1 matches 10 bases. This CDR3 is built from 15 residues. After removal of 5 bases from V and 7 bases from J, the junction contained 10 bases not matched to a gene. Germline assignment: CDR1 MNHEY and CDR2 SVGEGT. CDR3 amino acids: CASSHLDRGRGEAFF. The CDR3, as DNA: TGTGCCAGCAGTCACCTCGACAGGGGGCGAGGTGAAGCTTTCTTT.

The chain employs TRBV3-1 and TRBJ2-5; TRBD2 might be the D (7 bases). V was pared by 4 bases and J by 0 bases, with 18 bases between. The germline V gene encodes CDR1 LGHDT and CDR2 YNNKEL (reference sequence). The CDR3 consists of 17 residues. For the CDR3, the DNA is TGTGCCAGCAGCCCAATAGGCGCGGGGGCCCACCAAGAGACCCAGTACTTC. Translating gives CASSPIGAGAHQETQYF.

The gene calls are TRBV12-3 or TRBV12-4 and TRBJ1-1, with D possibly matching TRBD1 (6 bases). This CDR3 comprises 18 residues. V was clipped by 2 bases and J by 5 bases, with 24 bases between them. The CDR3 coding sequence is TGTGCCAGCAGTTTACCCGGGACGTTGGGGGGCTTGGGTACTGAAGCTTTCTTT. Translation gives CASSLPGTLGGLGTEAFF.

V usage is TRBV19 and J usage is TRBJ1-4; D gene uncertain. Germline V gives CDR1 LNHDA, CDR2 SQIVND (reference sequence). CDR3 length: 12 residues. V was shortened by 6 bases and J by 8 bases, with 10 bases between the two germline ends. CDR3 protein: CASSPSTEKLFF. Here the CDR3 DNA reads TGTGCCAGTAGCCCGTCGACAGAAAAACTGTTTTTT.

This clonotype was recorded a few times. V usage is TRBV11-2 and J usage is TRBJ2-3; TRBD1 matches at 9 bases. Germline lookup yields CDR1 SGHAT and CDR2 FQNNGV. The CDR3 length is 13 residues. With 5 bases clipped from V and 6 bases from J, the junction kept 3 bases outside the gene matches. The CDR3 bases are TGTGCCAGCAGCCGGGACAGGGTGGATACGCAGTATTTT. It encodes CASSRDRVDTQYF.

V is TRBV13 and J is TRBJ2-3; D not resolved. The CDR3 is made up of 12 amino acids. Germline V gene data show CDR1 as PRHDT and CDR2 as FYEKMQ (reference sequence). Deletions cut 7 bases from V and 2 bases from J, with 7 bases between. CDR3 protein: CASKSITDTQYF. For the CDR3, the DNA is TGTGCCAGCAAGTCGATCACAGATACGCAGTATTTT. Variable domain in full (rest from reference TRBV13 and TRBJ2-3): AAGVIQSPRHLIKEKRETATLKCYPIPRHDTVYWYQQGPGQDPQFLISFYEKMQSDKGSIPDRFSAQQFSDYHSELNMSSLELGDSALYFCASKSITDTQYFGPGTRLTVL.

In this sample, this clonotype turned up once. The genes are TRBV27 and TRBJ1-5, with TRBD1 matching over 7 bases. The CDR3 runs to 14 residues. CDR1 and CDR2 from the germline V gene are MNHEY and SMNVEV (reference sequence). V was pared by 6 bases and J by 6 bases, with 8 bases of the junction left unmatched. The CDR3 region is CASSPTGPSQPQHF. CDR3 nucleotide sequence: TGTGCCAGCAGCCCGACAGGGCCCAGTCAGCCCCAGCATTTT.

The chain carries TRBV20-1 and TRBJ2-2; 9 bases map to TRBD1. Germline loops: CDR1 DFQATT, CDR2 SNEGSKA (reference sequence). The CDR3 totals 18 residues. The V and J ends lost 0 bases and 5 bases, in that order; junction bases with no gene match: 13. The DNA for the CDR3 is TGCAGTGCTAGAGAGTTAGGCACAGGGGGCCGCTGGACCGGGGAGCTGTTTTTT. Protein sequence: CSARELGTGGRWTGELFF.

V usage is TRBV29-1 and J usage is TRBJ2-7; no clear D gene. Trimming took off 3 bases at V and 1 base at J, with 7 bases between the two ends. Germline values: CDR1 SQVTM, CDR2 ANQGSEA. CDR3 length: 12 residues. The CDR3 DNA follows: TGCAGCGTTGAGGGTAGGTCCTACGAGCAGTACTTC. Protein sequence: CSVEGRSYEQYF.

This clonotype has only a few counts. The rearrangement joins TRBV23-1 to TRBJ1-2; possible D gene TRBD1, 5 bases. TRBV23-1 is reported as an ORF; its role is uncertain. The CDR3 loop spans 14 amino acids. Trimming stripped 9 bases from V and 1 base from J, with 15 bases between. CDR3 region: CASGRVYVNYGYTF. The CDR3 DNA reads TGCGCCAGTGGCAGGGTGTATGTTAACTATGGCTACACCTTC.

The chain carries TRBV20-1 and TRBJ1-1; 8 nucleotides match TRBD1. This CDR3 is built from 16 residues. Trimming removed 0 bases from V and 1 base from J; junction bases left unmatched: 7. Germline V lookup: CDR1 DFQATT, CDR2 SNEGSKA (reference sequence). Here the CDR3 DNA reads TGCAGTGCTAGAGACCCTTTGACAGGGGCGAACACTGAAGCTTTCTTT. This sequence encodes CSARDPLTGANTEAFF.

Here the CDR3 DNA reads TGTGCCAGCAGTTTACGAGGGATATCAGATACGCAGTATTTT. Amino acid sequence: CASSLRGISDTQYF. This chain connects TRBV27 to TRBJ2-3, with D possibly matching TRBD2 (5 bases). Trimming cost V 2 bases and J 4 bases, with 10 bases left between them. Germline V gene lookup returns CDR1 MNHEY and CDR2 SMNVEV (reference sequence). The CDR3 spans 14 residues.

The chain links TRBV28 to TRBJ1-1; D uncertain. The germline V gene has CDR1 MDHEN and CDR2 SYDVKM. V was pared by 6 bases and J by 1 base, with 12 bases between. This CDR3 region has 14 residues. CDR3 nucleotides: TGTGCCAGCAGCCCTCCAGGTGGGAACACTGAAGCTTTCTTT. Amino acids: CASSPPGGNTEAFF.

This clonotype was seen only once. V is TRBV19 and J is TRBJ2-5; D might be TRBD2 (6 bases). Trimming stripped 9 bases from V and 2 bases from J, with 19 bases between. The length of the CDR3 is 15 residues. Germline loops: CDR1 LNHDA, CDR2 SQIVND (reference sequence). CDR3 coding DNA: TGTGCCAGCGCCAGGGAGGCGTTGGGGCAAGAGACCCAGTACTTC. Translated: CASAREALGQETQYF.

The chain joins TRBV11-3 to TRBJ2-5; TRBD1 aligns across 8 bases. The germline V gene encodes CDR1 SGHNT and CDR2 YENEEA. This CDR3 spans 13 amino acids. J lost 6 bases, V lost 5 bases, and 5 bases had no gene match. The CDR3 here is CASSLTGGKTQYF. DNA of the CDR3: TGTGCCAGCAGCCTCACAGGGGGGAAGACCCAGTACTTC. Complete variable domain (other parts from reference TRBV11-3 and TRBJ2-5): EAGVVQSPRYKIIEKKQPVAFWCNPISGHNTLYWYLQNLGQGPELLIRYENEEAVDDSQLPKDRFSAERLKGVDSTLKIQPAELGDSAVYLCASSLTGGKTQYFGPGTRLLVL.

The sample holds a few counts of this clonotype. V is TRBV20-1 and J is TRBJ1-2; D might be TRBD1 (6 bases). Germline V gene data show CDR1 as DFQATT and CDR2 as SNEGSKA (reference sequence). The V and J ends lost 3 bases and 5 bases respectively, with 13 bases between them. The CDR3 contains 13 residues. CDR3 loop: CSASDGQPYGYTF. The CDR3 DNA is TGCAGTGCTAGTGACGGACAGCCTTATGGCTACACCTTC.

This clonotype was picked up a small number of times. The V gene is TRBV5-4, the J gene TRBJ2-7; TRBD2 aligns across 13 bases. The CDR3 totals 15 residues. Germline V lookup: CDR1 SGHNT, CDR2 YYREEE (reference sequence). The V gene end was trimmed by 0 bases and the J gene end by 5 bases; junction bases not matched to a gene: 2. CDR3 sequence (DNA): TGTGCCAGCAGCTTGGGGACTAGCGGGAGCGACGAGCAGTACTTC. Translation gives CASSLGTSGSDEQYF.

The rearrangement links TRBV5-1 to TRBJ2-3; no clear D gene. From germline, CDR1 is SGHRS and CDR2 YFSETQ. Trimming cost V 0 bases and J 3 bases, with 11 bases left between them. The CDR3 is made up of 15 amino acids. The CDR3 DNA reads as TGCGCCAGCAGCTTGGCCGTTGCGACGACAGATACGCAGTATTTT. Its translation is CASSLAVATTDTQYF. The whole variable domain, filled in from reference TRBV5-1 and TRBJ2-3, reads KAGVTQTPRYLIKTRGQQVTLSCSPISGHRSVSWYQQTPGQGLQFLFEYFSETQRNKGNFPGRFSGRQFSNSRSEMNVSTLELGDSALYLCASSLAVATTDTQYFGPGTRLTVL.